This TCR beta chain was obtained from a study of blood T cell repertoires in COVID-19. Study-wide background: T cells, B-cell-depleted T cells, or PBMCs supplied cDNA or gDNA.

TCRdb's table, derived via immunoSEQ multiplex PCR, lists solely in-frame clones and lacks some. This table has roughly 140,000 clones, around 85% appearing once. Trimming removed 3 bases from V and 2 bases from J, with 8 bases in between. Germline assignment: CDR1 LNHDA and CDR2 SQIVND (reference sequence). CDR3 length equals 15 residues. This rearrangement joins TRBV19 to TRBJ2-6; D gene unclear. The TCR was taken from a woman in her 40s who had recovered from COVID-19. The sample consisted of PBMCs or T cells enriched from blood (not recorded which). In DNA form, the CDR3 reads TGTGCCAGTAGTATTCAGGCAACTGGGGCCAACGTCCTGACTTTC. The encoded protein is CASSIQATGANVLTF. The full variable domain, completed using reference TRBV19 and TRBJ2-6, is DGGITQSPKYLFRKEGQNVTLSCEQNLNHDAMYWYRQDPGQGLRLIYYSQIVNDFQKGDIAEGYSVSREKKESFPLTVTSAQKNPTAFYLCASSIQATGANVLTFGAGSRLTVL.